The 15 T cell receptor beta chains in this list originate from one sample, sequenced in a study of long-term antiretroviral therapy in people with HIV. Assay version v3.0 of immunoSEQ was used, and it was run at survey level. Sequencing was performed with immunoSEQ multiplex PCR; in TCRdb, only in-frame clones are kept and a portion is missing. Of 13,000 or so clones listed, more than 80% are singletons. Here the sequenced sample was unsorted PBMCs, taken 3.2 years before starting antiretroviral therapy. The receptors come from a man aged 35-49 years with HIV.

This clone rates as medium-sized. The V and J genes are TRBV6-5 and TRBJ1-4, with 7 bases matching TRBD1. Germline CDR1 is MNHEY and CDR2 is SVGAGI. Trimming at V came to 2 bases and at J to 8 bases, leaving 5 bases not matched to a gene. The CDR3 is made up of 14 amino acids. The CDR3 nucleotides read TGTGCCAGCAGTTACCTACAGGGGACAGAAAAACTGTTTTTT. Translated: CASSYLQGTEKLFF.

The rearrangement joins TRBV5-1 to TRBJ1-2; maybe TRBD1 (6 bases). V was clipped by 5 bases and J by 4 bases, with 12 bases between them. The CDR3 contains 13 residues. Looked up from germline, CDR1 is SGHRS and CDR2 is YFSETQ. The CDR3 reads CASSPDSSYGYTF. The DNA for the CDR3 is TGCGCCAGCAGTCCGGACAGCTCCTATGGCTACACCTTC.

By frequency in the sample, this clone is medium-sized. The V and J genes are TRBV10-2 and TRBJ1-1; unclear D gene. Trimming took off 10 bases at V and 1 base at J, with 7 bases between the two ends. The length of the CDR3 is 11 residues. CDR1 is WSHSY and CDR2 is SAAADI in the germline V gene. DNA of the CDR3: TGCGCCACCCGCCAGAACACTGAAGCTTTCTTT. Translating gives CATRQNTEAFF.

V usage is TRBV6-6 and J usage is TRBJ1-5, with 10 bases aligning to TRBD1. Germline lookup yields CDR1 MNHNY and CDR2 SVGAGI (reference sequence). This CDR3 has 14 amino acids. After removal of 7 bases from V and 11 bases from J, the junction contained 11 bases not matched to a gene. The CDR3 here is CASTTGQGTSAQHF. In DNA form, the CDR3 reads TGTGCCAGCACAACGGGACAGGGGACTTCAGCCCAGCATTTT.

This clone was seen a single time. This sequence joins TRBV28 and TRBJ1-6; 7 bases fit TRBD1. Germline CDR1 and CDR2: MDHEN and SYDVKM. J lost 6 bases, V lost 6 bases, and 5 bases had no gene match. The CDR3 extends over 14 amino acids. CDR3 DNA: TGTGCCAGCAGACCGGGACAGCCTAATTCACCCCTCCACTTT. Amino acid sequence: CASRPGQPNSPLHF. Together with reference TRBV28 and TRBJ1-6, the CDR3 gives the full variable domain: DVKVTQSSRYLVKRTGEKVFLECVQDMDHENMFWYRQDPGLGLRLIYFSYDVKMKEKGDIPEGYSVSREKKERFSLILESASTNQTSMYLCASRPGQPNSPLHFGNGTRLTVT.

The chain uses TRBV6-5 and TRBJ1-2, with a possible D match to TRBD1 (6 bases). CDR1 is MNHEY and CDR2 is SVGAGI in the germline V gene. Deletions cut 2 bases from V and 5 bases from J, with 9 bases between. The CDR3 contains 13 residues. In nucleotides, the CDR3 is TGTGCCAGCAGTTACCCGGGGGCATATGGCTACACCTTC. Amino acids: CASSYPGAYGYTF.

By its share, this clone is medium-sized. The chain joins TRBV4-1 to TRBJ2-3; 8 bases are a match to TRBD2. Germline V gene lookup returns CDR1 MGHRA and CDR2 YSYEKL. This CDR3 has 12 residues. V gave up 11 bases and J gave up 5 bases; unmatched junction bases: 6. The CDR3 spells CAVSGAGDTQYF. The CDR3 region has the DNA TGCGCCGTTAGCGGGGCCGGAGATACGCAGTATTTT.

The gene calls are TRBV18 and TRBJ2-4; D may correspond to TRBD1 or TRBD2 (5 bases each). Germline V gene sequence: CDR1 KGHSH, CDR2 LQKENI. Deletions cut 4 bases from V and 0 bases from J, with 13 bases between. The CDR3 consists of 16 residues. The chain's CDR3 is CASSQGTSAAKNIQYF. DNA for the CDR3: TGTGCCAGCTCACAAGGGACGTCCGCAGCCAAAAACATTCAGTACTTC.

V is TRBV6-4 and J is TRBJ1-2; D possibly corresponds to TRBD1 (5 bases). V was pared by 2 bases and J by 4 bases, with 14 bases between. The CDR3 contains 15 residues. Germline V lookup: CDR1 MRHNA, CDR2 SNTAGT. CDR3 DNA: TGTGCCAGCAGTGACAGGTTAGCCGGGGGCTATGGCTACACCTTC. It yields the protein CASSDRLAGGYGYTF.

The rearrangement links TRBV27 to TRBJ1-1; 7 nucleotides align to TRBD1. V gave up 0 bases and J gave up 5 bases; unmatched junction bases: 0. From germline, CDR1 is MNHEY and CDR2 SMNVEV (reference sequence). This CDR3 has 13 amino acids. The CDR3 region is CASSLSGQTEAFF. For the CDR3, the DNA is TGTGCCAGCAGTTTATCGGGACAGACTGAAGCTTTCTTT.

This clone was seen only once. The J gene is TRBJ2-7, the V gene TRBV5-5, with D maybe TRBD1 (6 bases). The CDR3 sequence is 15 residues long. Germline lookup yields CDR1 SGHKS and CDR2 YYEKEE (reference sequence). V lost 3 bases and J lost 0, with 13 bases in between. This CDR3 reads CASSSLGTNSYEQYF. Here the CDR3 DNA reads TGTGCCAGCAGCTCCCTCGGGACAAACTCCTACGAGCAGTACTTC.

CDR3 bases: TGTGCCAGTGGCGTGTTGGGGACTCCGAACACCGGGGAGCTGTTTTTT. Translated, it gives CASGVLGTPNTGELFF. V gene TRBV19 combines with J gene TRBJ2-2; a weak D match, TRBD2 (6 bases). Trimming stripped 8 bases from V and 0 bases from J, with 16 bases between. The germline V gene has CDR1 LNHDA and CDR2 SQIVND (reference sequence). The CDR3 sequence is 16 residues long. Variable domain in full (rest from reference TRBV19 and TRBJ2-2): DGGITQSPKYLFRKEGQNVTLSCEQNLNHDAMYWYRQDPGQGLRLIYYSQIVNDFQKGDIAEGYSVSREKKESFPLTVTSAQKNPTAFYLCASGVLGTPNTGELFFGEGSRLTVL.

This clone was found once. V is TRBV5-1 and J is TRBJ2-1, with a weak D call TRBD1 (6 bases). The V gene lost 4 bases and the J gene lost 2 bases, with 10 bases spanning the gap. Germline V gives CDR1 SGHRS, CDR2 YFSETQ. This CDR3 has 14 residues. In nucleotides, the CDR3 is TGCGCCAGCAGCCCTGGACAGACCTACAATGAGCAGTTCTTC. It codes for CASSPGQTYNEQFF.

The V and J genes are TRBV6-4 and TRBJ2-2, with D tentatively TRBD1 or TRBD2 (5 bases each). The CDR3 consists of 16 residues. From germline, CDR1 is MRHNA and CDR2 SNTAGT. Trimming took 2 bases from V and 0 from J, leaving 10 bases between them. CDR3: CASSDGGRSNTGELFF. As DNA, the CDR3 is TGTGCCAGCAGTGACGGGGGTAGATCGAACACCGGGGAGCTGTTTTTT.

The chain combines TRBV10-3 with TRBJ1-1; no reliable D call. Germline CDR1 ENHRY, CDR2 SYGVKD. Trimming took 6 bases from V and 3 from J, leaving 8 bases between them. The CDR3 covers 12 residues. This CDR3 reads CAIRHGDTEAFF. CDR3 bases: TGTGCCATCAGGCACGGGGACACTGAAGCTTTCTTT.